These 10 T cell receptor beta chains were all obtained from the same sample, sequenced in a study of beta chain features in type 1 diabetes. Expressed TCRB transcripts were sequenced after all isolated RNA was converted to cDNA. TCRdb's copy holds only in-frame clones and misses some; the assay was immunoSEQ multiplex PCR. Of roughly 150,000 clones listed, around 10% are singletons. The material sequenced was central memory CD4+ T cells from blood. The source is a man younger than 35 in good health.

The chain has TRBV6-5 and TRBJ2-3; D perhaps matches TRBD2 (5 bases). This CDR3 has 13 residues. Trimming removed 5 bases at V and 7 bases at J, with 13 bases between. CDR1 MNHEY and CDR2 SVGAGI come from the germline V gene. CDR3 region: CASSEDRGNTQYF. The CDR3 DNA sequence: TGTGCCAGCAGTGAAGATCGGGGAAATACGCAGTATTTT.

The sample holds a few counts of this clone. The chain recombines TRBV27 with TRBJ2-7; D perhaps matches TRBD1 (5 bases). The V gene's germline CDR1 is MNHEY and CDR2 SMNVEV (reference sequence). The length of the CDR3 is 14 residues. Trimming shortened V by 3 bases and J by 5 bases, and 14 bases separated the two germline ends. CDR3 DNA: TGTGCCAGCAGTTTTGGCCAGGGAAGTAACGAGCAGTACTTC. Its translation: CASSFGQGSNEQYF.

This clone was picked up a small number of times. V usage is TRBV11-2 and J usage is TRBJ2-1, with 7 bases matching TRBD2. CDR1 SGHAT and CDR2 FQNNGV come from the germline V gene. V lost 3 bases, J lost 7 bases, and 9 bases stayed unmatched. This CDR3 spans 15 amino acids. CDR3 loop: CASSFVAGLRNEQFF. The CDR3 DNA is TGTGCCAGCAGCTTTGTAGCGGGTTTGAGAAATGAGCAGTTCTTC.

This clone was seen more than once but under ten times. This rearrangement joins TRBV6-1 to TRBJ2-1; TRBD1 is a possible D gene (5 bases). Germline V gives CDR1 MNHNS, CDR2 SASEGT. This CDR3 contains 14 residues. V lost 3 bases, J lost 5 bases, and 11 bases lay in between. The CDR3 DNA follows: TGTGCCAGCAGTGAGTTCGGCAGGGACAATGAGCAGTTCTTC. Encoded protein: CASSEFGRDNEQFF.

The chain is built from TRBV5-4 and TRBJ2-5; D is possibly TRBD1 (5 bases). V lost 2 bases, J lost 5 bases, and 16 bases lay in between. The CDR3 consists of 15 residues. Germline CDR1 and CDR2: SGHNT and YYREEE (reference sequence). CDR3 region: CASSLRGNLGETQYF. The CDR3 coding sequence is TGTGCCAGCAGCTTAAGGGGTAACCTGGGTGAGACCCAGTACTTC.

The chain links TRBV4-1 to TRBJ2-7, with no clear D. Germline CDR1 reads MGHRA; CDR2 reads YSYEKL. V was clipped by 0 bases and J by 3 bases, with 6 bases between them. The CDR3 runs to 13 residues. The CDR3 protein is CASSQEPLYEQYF. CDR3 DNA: TGCGCCAGCAGCCAAGAGCCCCTCTACGAGCAGTACTTC.

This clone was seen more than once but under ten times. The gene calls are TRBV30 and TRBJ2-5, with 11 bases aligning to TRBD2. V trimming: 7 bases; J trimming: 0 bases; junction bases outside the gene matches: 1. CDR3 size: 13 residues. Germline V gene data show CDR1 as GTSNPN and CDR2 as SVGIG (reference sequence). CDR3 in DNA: TGTGCCTCTAGCGGGGGGTACCAAGAGACCCAGTACTTC. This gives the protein CASSGGYQETQYF.

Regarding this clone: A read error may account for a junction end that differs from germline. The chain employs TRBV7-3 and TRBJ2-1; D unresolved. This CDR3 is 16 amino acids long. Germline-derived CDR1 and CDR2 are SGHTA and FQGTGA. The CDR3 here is CACSLRIKSSYNEQFF. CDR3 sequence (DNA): TGTGCCTGCAGCTTAAGGATTAAGAGCTCCTACAATGAGCAGTTCTTC.

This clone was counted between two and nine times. Here the CDR3 DNA reads TGCGCCAGCAGCTTGCCAAGCGGGCCTATTAGTGAGCAGTTCTTC. Translation gives CASSLPSGPISEQFF. V gene TRBV5-1 combines with J gene TRBJ2-1; a weak D match, TRBD2 (6 bases). V was trimmed by 1 base and J by 9 bases, leaving 17 bases between them. Germline assignment: CDR1 SGHRS and CDR2 YFSETQ. This CDR3 spans 15 amino acids.

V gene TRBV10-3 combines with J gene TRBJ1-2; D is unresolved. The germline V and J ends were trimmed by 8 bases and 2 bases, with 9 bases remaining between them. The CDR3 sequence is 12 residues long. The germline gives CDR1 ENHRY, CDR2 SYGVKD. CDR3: CAIADGNYGYTF. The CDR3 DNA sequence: TGTGCCATCGCGGACGGGAACTATGGCTACACCTTC.